This paragraph reports one T cell receptor beta chain. The antigen is undetermined. This sample was included in a study of PD-1 blockade in classical Hodgkin lymphoma. Every patient was affected by relapse after autologous stem cell transplantation, while exposure to brentuximab vedotin was not uniform. General observations from the study: Newly diagnosed patients were reported to start with lower TCR diversity than healthy donors.

Data came from immunoSEQ multiplex PCR; TCRdb stores just in-frame clones and leaves some out. The table lists around 44,000 clones, approximately 86% of them singletons. Sequences were derived from peripheral blood mononuclear cells (PBMCs), sampled before the second cycle of nivolumab. This receptor was identified in a human donor with classical Hodgkin lymphoma.

In nucleotides, the CDR3 is TGTGCCAGTAGTATGGGGAAAGGCACTGAAGCTTTCTTT. Translated: CASSMGKGTEAFF. This rearrangement joins TRBV19 to TRBJ1-1; D gene unclear. The CDR3 contains 13 residues. Germline V lookup: CDR1 LNHDA, CDR2 SQIVND (reference sequence). Trimming stripped 3 bases from V and 4 bases from J, with 9 bases between. The complete variable domain, with remaining parts taken from reference TRBV19 and TRBJ1-1, reads DGGITQSPKYLFRKEGQNVTLSCEQNLNHDAMYWYRQDPGQGLRLIYYSQIVNDFQKGDIAEGYSVSREKKESFPLTVTSAQKNPTAFYLCASSMGKGTEAFFGQGTRLTVV.